This T cell receptor (beta chain) was retrieved from a study of blood T cell repertoires in COVID-19 (dated by TCRdb to 2018 to 2020). The study in broad terms: The collaborator samples originated in the United States, Italy and Spain and spanned the acute and convalescent phases of COVID-19. The material from the prospective study consisted of cDNA or gDNA derived from T cells, B-cell-depleted T cells, or PBMCs. Deeply sampled blood TCRbeta repertoires from subjects exposed to, actively infected with, or recovered from COVID-19 were included in the dataset. The repertoires were released in a freely available public database meant as a resource for research on the immune response to SARS-CoV-2. The samples were drawn from the first 160 participants of the ongoing ImmuneRACE study and from more than 1,000 subjects provided by 6 global collaborators. Sample metadata almost always included a de-identified subject ID, COVID-19 status, age in years and sex. Where available, HLA class I and class II types were taken from metadata supplied by the sample provider and were not determined by assay-based typing. Broader findings and caveats from the paper: The quantity of clinical and demographic metadata differed by source and by participant and was supplied without curation.

The immunoSEQ Assay, a bias-controlled multiplex PCR, was used to amplify TCRbeta CDR3 regions from genomic DNA. In the original analysis: Nucleated cell counts per sample were estimated from amplification of reference gene primers within the assay. To quantify the absolute abundance of each unique TCRbeta CDR3 rearrangement, sequence reads were collapsed and filtered. For each sample, productive Simpson clonality was calculated as the square root of Simpson's diversity index across productive rearrangements. Here the immuneACCESS table is served through TCRdb, limited to in-frame sequences with V and J called. Missing clones are a known gap in these copies; in checked studies unresolved V genes cover under half, and the rest lacks a known reason. V and J calls and clone size follow that table, whereas D and trimming were derived from the DNA. The sample has about 480,000 clones on record, roughly 89% of them singletons. The ten largest account for around 0.9% of the sample.

In regard to this clone: No antigen is known for it. No much larger clone is present one base from it, and per-base qualities are unavailable.

The germline V gene supplies CDR1 SQVTM and CDR2 ANQGSEA. Counted from cysteine to phenylalanine, this CDR3 has 14 amino acids. The DNA shown is the 42-base CDR3, in frame from base 1. Germline trimming amounts to 0 bases on V and 5 bases on J, with 5 as the count of junction bases outside the gene matches. In Seattle, one collaborating source enrolled patients while the infection was active and tracked those patients longitudinally over the course of disease. Collaborating institutions collected whole blood in K2EDTA tubes following their own protocols. For TCRbeta analysis, collaborator samples were shipped as frozen whole blood, as isolated PBMCs, or as DNA extracted from either sample type.

Sequencing was performed on peripheral blood. The TCR originated in a young man with COVID-19, enrolled during active disease. The sequence joins TRBV29-1 to TRBJ2-7; 9 bases in the middle match TRBD1. The CDR3 has the sequence CSVEERDRVHEQYF. Read as DNA, the sequence is TGCAGCGTTGAAGAGCGGGACAGGGTCCACGAGCAGTACTTC.